This T cell receptor (beta chain) was captured by sequencing in a study of control samples from healthy donors and cancer patients. A single count supports this clone. Germline CDR1 LGHNA, CDR2 YSLEER. This CDR3 is 17 amino acids long. V lost 0 bases and J 0 bases, leaving 11 bases between the germline ends. Only in-frame clones appear in the TCRdb table, and some are missing; sequencing was by immunoSEQ multiplex PCR. The profile shows around 100,000 clones, 88% of them singletons. This receptor was identified in a man aged 25 to 40 in good health. Sequenced material: blood. The chain is built from TRBV4-3 and TRBJ1-4; D is unresolved. The CDR3 is CASSQDPAAATNEKLFF. The CDR3 nucleotides are TGCGCCAGCAGCCAAGATCCGGCGGCTGCAACTAATGAAAAACTGTTTTTT.